A selection of T cell receptor beta chains follows, all from one sample in a study of beta chain features in type 1 diabetes. Data came from immunoSEQ multiplex PCR; TCRdb stores just in-frame clones and leaves some out. The data contain hundreds of thousands of clones, approximately 8.2% of them singletons. Sequenced material: central memory CD4+ T cells from blood. The source is a woman aged 18-29 years in good health. Each CDR3 is given with its conserved first and last residue. D genes are given only for firm matches. Clone size, where shown, is once, few, many, or a class for clones that have expanded.

CDR3 protein | CDR3 DNA | V gene | CDR3 length | J gene | clone size | D gene
CSVETHRGYGYTF | TGCAGCGTTGAAACCCACAGGGGCTATGGCTACACCTTC | TRBV29-1 | 13 | TRBJ1-2 | few | TRBD1
CASSVAPGGGYEQFF | TGTGCCAGCAGCGTAGCTCCGGGAGGAGGTTATGAGCAGTTCTTC | TRBV9 | 15 | TRBJ2-1 | . | TRBD2
CASRSGQGTTEAFF | TGTGCCAGCAGATCGGGACAGGGTACCACTGAAGCTTTCTTT | TRBV6-5 | 14 | TRBJ1-1 | few | TRBD1
CASSLDSATNEKLFF | TGTGCCAGCAGCTTGGATAGTGCAACTAATGAAAAACTGTTTTTT | TRBV5-4 | 15 | TRBJ1-4 | . | .
CASSFQKSGTGSYEQYF | TGTGCCAGCAGTTTTCAAAAATCCGGGACAGGCTCCTACGAGCAGTACTTC | TRBV28 | 17 | TRBJ2-7 | . | TRBD1
CASSFSSGMGDTQYF | TGTGCCAGCAGCTTTTCTAGCGGGATGGGGGATACGCAGTATTTT | TRBV7-2 | 15 | TRBJ2-3 | . | TRBD2
CAISESPRAGGKETQYF | TGTGCCATCAGTGAGTCCCCCAGGGCAGGGGGAAAAGAGACCCAGTACTTC | TRBV10-3 | 17 | TRBJ2-5 | . | TRBD1
CAINNRGPGAYEQYF | TGTGCCATCAATAACAGGGGCCCTGGGGCCTACGAGCAGTACTTC | TRBV10-3 | 15 | TRBJ2-7 | few | TRBD1
CASSVSAIGLNEQFF | TGTGCCAGCAGCGTTAGCGCCATCGGTCTCAATGAGCAGTTCTTC | TRBV9 | 15 | TRBJ2-1 | . | .
CASSLLAGSDTQYF | TGTGCCAGCAGCTTACTAGCGGGATCAGATACGCAGTATTTT | TRBV7-3 | 14 | TRBJ2-3 | . | TRBD2
CASSLERGETQYF | TGCGCCAGCAGCTTAGAGCGCGGAGAGACCCAGTACTTC | TRBV5-1 | 13 | TRBJ2-5 | . | .
CSVEDRRVDPLGSDTQYF | TGCAGCGTTGAAGATAGGCGGGTCGACCCTCTAGGGTCAGATACGCAGTATTTT | TRBV29-1 | 18 | TRBJ2-3 | few | .
CASMMSLYNEQFF | TGTGCCAGCATGATGAGCCTTTACAATGAGCAGTTCTTC | TRBV7-9 | 13 | TRBJ2-1 | few | .
CASSLTDFRRRPQHF | TGTGCCAGCAGCTTAACGGACTTTAGGAGGCGGCCCCAGCATTTT | TRBV7-8 | 15 | TRBJ1-5 | . | .
CAWRIRESTDTQYF | TGTGCCTGGAGGATTCGGGAGAGCACAGATACGCAGTATTTT | TRBV30 | 14 | TRBJ2-3 | . | .
CASSPSGVWETQYF | TGTGCCAGCAGTCCGTCGGGCGTTTGGGAGACCCAGTACTTC | TRBV7-2 | 14 | TRBJ2-5 | . | .
CASSYTGGTNEKLFF | TGTGCCAGCAGCTACACAGGGGGGACTAATGAAAAACTGTTTTTT | TRBV7-9 | 15 | TRBJ1-4 | few | TRBD1
CASSPRPGQGTDEQYF | TGTGCCAGCAGCCCCCGTCCGGGACAGGGGACCGACGAGCAGTACTTC | TRBV7-6 | 16 | TRBJ2-7 | once | TRBD1
CASSYSKLGNTIYF | TGTGCCAGCAGTTACTCGAAGTTGGGAAACACCATATATTTT | TRBV6-5 | 14 | TRBJ1-3 | . | .
CASRSGTGGAGANVLTF | TGCGCCAGTCGATCCGGGACAGGGGGCGCTGGGGCCAACGTCCTGACTTTC | TRBV4-3 | 17 | TRBJ2-6 | few | TRBD1